Described below is a single T cell receptor (beta chain) sequence and its context. Its antigen is unknown. Germline-derived CDR1 and CDR2 are SGHRS and YFSETQ. Trimming took off 1 base at V and 2 bases at J, with 7 bases between the two ends. The CDR3 sequence is 14 residues long. The assay was immunoSEQ multiplex PCR, and TCRdb's table has in-frame clones only and misses some. The top ten hold 0.81% of the sample, which has about 26,000 clones, 90% seen once. The data belong to a study of lymphopenia after photon versus proton radiotherapy. General study findings and limits: A bigger post-nadir fall in TCR diversity correlated inversely with survival time in deceased patients. Under photons, naive T cells and diversity fell while effector/memory populations rose. Oligoclonal CD8+ Temra expansion after nadir drove photon patients' diversity drop. Better survival with proton therapy was suggested as possible, not demonstrated.

This clonotype was obtained from a woman in her fifties or sixties with cholangiocarcinoma. The V and J genes are TRBV5-1 and TRBJ1-3; D is unclear. The sample was peripheral blood, taken from a patient treated with photon-based radiotherapy. This CDR3 reads CASSLWTPGNTIYF. The CDR3 coding sequence is TGCGCCAGCAGCTTGTGGACTCCTGGAAACACCATATATTTT.